Below, 20 T cell receptor beta chains from the same sample are listed, as sequenced in a study of post-analysis software for immune sequencing data. Study-wide results and caveats: Controls had lower frequencies than patients of 4 or 5 TRBV segments, which included TRBV5-6, TRBV5-1 and TRBV20-1.

These receptors' antigens are unknown. cDNA libraries for TCR beta contained unique molecular identifiers. TCRdb recomputed calls from the PCR reads with MiXCR, one row per CDR3 protein. This sample has fewer than 850,000 distinct CDR3 sequences, with 25% to 30% found just once. Sequencing was done on a sample of blood. The receptors here all came from a girl between 5 and 17 years old with multiple sclerosis.

This clonotype was observed a few times. The chain employs TRBV4-3 and TRBJ2-1; the D gene is possibly TRBD2 (6 bases). From germline, CDR1 is LGHNA and CDR2 YSLEER. Deletions cut 2 bases from V and 6 bases from J, with 17 bases between. The CDR3 length is 16 residues. As DNA, the CDR3 is TGCGCCAGCAGCCAACCAGCGGGTGGGTCCGCCAATGAGCAGTTCTTC. Protein: CASSQPAGGSANEQFF.

This CDR3 is CASSRAGGFETQYF. Here the CDR3 DNA reads TGCGCCAGCTCCAGGGCGGGAGGTTTCGAGACCCAGTACTTC. This rearrangement joins TRBV5-1 to TRBJ2-7; 8 bases map to TRBD2. The assigned J gene may be wrong: the sequence end matches TRBJ2-5 better. This CDR3 region has 14 residues. Looked up from germline, CDR1 is SGHRS and CDR2 is YFSETQ.

In this sample, this clonotype turned up once. A much larger clone lies one base from this, so it may be a read error. The chain links TRBV6-2 or TRBV6-3 to TRBJ2-1; D remains ambiguous. The CDR3 consists of 12 residues. The germline gives CDR1 MNHEY, CDR2 SVGEGT. V was pared by 5 bases and J by 6 bases, with 8 bases between. The CDR3 spells CASSVSSNEQFF. The CDR3 bases are TGTGCCAGCAGTGTCTCTTCCAATGAGCAGTTCTTC.

This clonotype appeared a few times. CDR3 region: CASSLEYGTRYEQYF. The CDR3 region has the DNA TGTGCCAGCAGCTTGGAATACGGAACCCGCTACGAGCAGTACTTC. The J gene is TRBJ2-7, the V gene TRBV5-5; no clear D gene. The CDR3 has 15 residues. V lost 0 bases to trimming and J lost 3 bases, with 13 bases between them. The germline gives CDR1 SGHKS, CDR2 YYEKEE (reference sequence).

The gene calls are TRBV15 and TRBJ1-5; possibly TRBD1 for D (5 bases). Trimming removed 0 bases from V and 6 bases from J, with 12 bases in between. The CDR3 has 15 amino acids. CDR1 and CDR2 (germline): LNHNV, YYDKDF (reference sequence). CDR3 loop: CATSRDGRGGQPQHF. CDR3 DNA: TGTGCCACCAGCAGAGATGGAAGGGGAGGTCAGCCCCAGCATTTT. Using reference TRBV15 and TRBJ1-5 for the parts outside the CDR3, the full variable domain is DAMVIQNPRYQVTQFGKPVTLSCSQTLNHNVMYWYQQKSSQAPKLLFHYYDKDFNNEADTPDNFQSRRPNTSFCFLDIRSPGLGDTAMYLCATSRDGRGGQPQHFGDGTRLSIL.

The chain has TRBV12-3 or TRBV12-4 and TRBJ2-2; TRBD2 might be the D (6 bases). V lost 3 bases to trimming and J lost 6 bases, with 14 bases between them. CDR3 length: 15 residues. Written as DNA, the CDR3 is TGTGCCAGCAGTTTTTTGGGGGGTACCCCCGGGGAGCTGTTTTTT. It is translated as CASSFLGGTPGELFF.

This clonotype appeared a few times. CDR3 coding DNA: TGCGCCAGCAGCCAAGAGGGGACAGGGAACACTGAAGCTTTCTTT. Its protein product is CASSQEGTGNTEAFF. This chain joins TRBV4-1 and TRBJ1-1; 8 nucleotides match TRBD1. V was pared by 0 bases and J by 1 base, with 1 base of the junction left unmatched. This CDR3 region has 15 residues. Germline V gene lookup returns CDR1 MGHRA and CDR2 YSYEKL.

This clonotype was seen a few times. This sequence joins TRBV12-3 or TRBV12-4 and TRBJ2-5; D gene ambiguous. V lost 7 bases and J 11 bases, leaving 14 bases between the germline ends. The CDR3 runs 11 residues. The CDR3 bases are TGTGCCAGCACCCAAGGTCAGGAGCAGTACTTC. It encodes CASTQGQEQYF.

V usage is TRBV4-3 and J usage is TRBJ2-3; TRBD2 agrees at 7 bases. The V and J ends lost 5 bases and 2 bases, in that order; junction bases with no gene match: 10. CDR1 and CDR2 (germline): LGHNA, YSLEER. CDR3 length equals 16 residues. This CDR3 reads CASSYRPGLITDTQYF. The CDR3 nucleotides read TGCGCCAGCAGCTATAGACCGGGACTAATCACAGATACGCAGTATTTT.

This clonotype was found a few times. This sequence joins TRBV24-1 and TRBJ2-1; D remains unclear. Looked up from germline, CDR1 is KGHDR and CDR2 is SFDVKD. V lost 9 bases and J 0 bases, leaving 8 bases between the germline ends. The CDR3 contains 13 residues. CDR3 region: CATRSSSYNEQFF. In nucleotides, the CDR3 is TGTGCCACCCGTAGTAGCTCCTACAATGAGCAGTTCTTC.

This clonotype has just a few counts. The CDR3 nucleotides read TGTGCCAGCAGTCGCCCGGGGGTAGCGCAGTATTTT. The encoded protein is CASSRPGVAQYF. J is TRBJ2-3 and V is TRBV28; tentative D call: TRBD2 (6 bases). CDR3 length: 12 amino acids. In germline, CDR1 is MDHEN, CDR2 SYDVKM. Trimming cost V 5 bases and J 10 bases, with 13 bases left between them. The whole variable domain, remainder taken from reference TRBV28 and TRBJ2-3, is DVKVTQSSRYLVKRTGEKVFLECVQDMDHENMFWYRQDPGLGLRLIYFSYDVKMKEKGDIPEGYSVSREKKERFSLILESASTNQTSMYLCASSRPGVAQYFGPGTRLTVL.

The chain combines TRBV20-1 with TRBJ2-3, with a possible D match to TRBD1 (5 bases). The germline V and J ends were trimmed by 8 bases and 2 bases, with 8 bases remaining between them. The CDR3 is 11 residues long. CDR1 DFQATT and CDR2 SNEGSKA come from the germline V gene (reference sequence). The CDR3 reads CSRQFTDTQYF. The DNA for the CDR3 is TGCAGTCGACAGTTCACAGATACGCAGTATTTT.

The V and J genes are TRBV6-1 and TRBJ1-4; D ambiguous. CDR1 and CDR2 (germline): MNHNS, SASEGT. The germline V and J ends were trimmed by 6 bases and 0 bases, with 17 bases remaining between them. This CDR3 spans 17 amino acids. In DNA form, the CDR3 reads TGTGCCAGCAGAAACCGGGCCGTGGGGACAACTAATGAAAAACTGTTTTTT. Amino acids: CASRNRAVGTTNEKLFF.

There are a few counts of this clonotype. The chain recombines TRBV11-2 with TRBJ2-4; no firm D call. CDR1 and CDR2 (germline): SGHAT, FQNNGV. The ends were cut back, 3 bases at V and 0 bases at J, with 6 bases in the middle. CDR3 length equals 14 residues. This CDR3 is CASSLALAKNIQYF. The CDR3 DNA is TGTGCCAGCAGCTTGGCTCTAGCCAAAAACATTCAGTACTTC.

The V call is TRBV29-1, the J call TRBJ2-3; tentatively, D is TRBD1 or TRBD2 (5 bases each). The CDR3 runs 15 residues. Looked up from germline, CDR1 is SQVTM and CDR2 is ANQGSEA. V dropped 1 base and J dropped 0 bases, with 11 bases sitting between them. The CDR3 sequence is CSVEVTAVSTDTQYF. CDR3 sequence (DNA): TGCAGCGTTGAAGTGACAGCGGTTAGCACAGATACGCAGTATTTT.

As DNA, the CDR3 is TGTGCCAGCGGGCTGGGCTCCGATTCACCCCTCCACTTT. As protein: CASGLGSDSPLHF. The chain recombines TRBV7-9 with TRBJ1-6; D is ambiguous. The CDR3 extends over 13 amino acids. Germline V gene lookup returns CDR1 SEHNR and CDR2 FQNEAQ (reference sequence). Trimming stripped 8 bases from V and 8 bases from J, with 13 bases between.

In this sample, this clonotype turned up a few times. CDR3 DNA: TGCAGTGCTACCGCTCGACAGGGCGTGGACTATGGCTACACCTTC. It specifies CSATARQGVDYGYTF. V is TRBV20-1 and J is TRBJ1-2; 7 bases align to TRBD1. Per germline, CDR1 DFQATT and CDR2 SNEGSKA (reference sequence). The CDR3 loop spans 15 amino acids. Trimming cost V 4 bases and J 3 bases; bases outside gene matches: 11.

J is TRBJ1-1 and V is TRBV6-6, with a tentative D call TRBD1 (5 bases). Germline lookup yields CDR1 MNHNY and CDR2 SVGAGI (reference sequence). The CDR3 has 15 residues. With 6 bases removed from V and 0 bases from J, the gap between germline ends came to 14 bases. Here the CDR3 DNA reads TGTGCCAGCAGCTCGGGGGGGGTCGTGAACACTGAAGCTTTCTTT. Its protein is CASSSGGVVNTEAFF.

The chain has TRBV6-6 and TRBJ2-7; a possible D gene is TRBD1 (5 bases). CDR3 length: 14 amino acids. The ends were cut back, 6 bases at V and 6 bases at J, with 18 bases in the middle. Germline lookup yields CDR1 MNHNY and CDR2 SVGAGI (reference sequence). The CDR3 nucleotides read TGTGCCAGCAGCCGACCCGGGTCCCAGGGCGAGCAGTACTTC. It yields the protein CASSRPGSQGEQYF.

On this clonotype: One end of the junction varies from germline; a read error may be responsible. This chain links TRBV6-6 with TRBJ2-1; 7 nucleotides line up with TRBD1. Germline assignment: CDR1 MNHNY and CDR2 SVGAGI (reference sequence). The length of the CDR3 is 13 residues. CDR3 nucleotide sequence: TGTGCCAACAGTTACGACAGGGACAATGAGCAGTTCTTC. The encoded protein is CANSYDRDNEQFF.